Shown below are 16 T cell receptor beta chains from a single sample sequenced in a study of cytomegalovirus exposure and HLA in healthy donors (dated by TCRdb to about 2017). Library preparation was by the immunoSEQ multiplex PCR assay. A mixture of 60 forward primers for TCR Vbeta segments and 13 reverse primers for TCR Jbeta segments was used in the multiplex PCR. The table comes from immuneACCESS by way of TCRdb, which keeps in-frame sequences with V and J called. Part of the clones is missing from these tables; in studies checked, under half for an unresolved V gene and the rest for unknown reasons. The sample table records around 35,000 clones. In total, the top ten clones hold roughly 2% of the sample. The sequencing input was PBMCs. The receptors derive from a woman between 40 and 55 years old in good health and CMV-seropositive.

V gene TRBV28 combines with J gene TRBJ1-1; a possible D gene is TRBD1 (5 bases). The CDR3 consists of 17 residues. V was cut by 3 bases and J by 5 bases, with 22 bases left in between. Looked up from germline, CDR1 is MDHEN and CDR2 is SYDVKM. Here the CDR3 DNA reads TGTGCCAGCAGTTTCTCAACTCGGGGCAGGGAGGAGACTGAAGCTTTCTTT. It codes for CASSFSTRGREETEAFF. Full variable domain (outside the CDR3, taken from reference TRBV28 and TRBJ1-1): DVKVTQSSRYLVKRTGEKVFLECVQDMDHENMFWYRQDPGLGLRLIYFSYDVKMKEKGDIPEGYSVSREKKERFSLILESASTNQTSMYLCASSFSTRGREETEAFFGQGTRLTVV.

The chain recombines TRBV6-5 with TRBJ1-1; 7 bases line up with TRBD1. The V gene end was trimmed by 6 bases and the J gene end by 3 bases; junction bases not matched to a gene: 10. This CDR3 is 15 amino acids long. CDR1 and CDR2 (germline): MNHEY, SVGAGI. The CDR3 DNA reads as TGTGCCAGCAGACTACATAGGGGGCGATACACTGAAGCTTTCTTT. This sequence encodes CASRLHRGRYTEAFF.

The genes are TRBV10-3 and TRBJ2-1; weak D call: TRBD2 (5 bases). Trimming shortened V by 3 bases and J by 7 bases, and 10 bases separated the two germline ends. Germline V CDR1 and CDR2: ENHRY, SYGVKD. The CDR3 length is 13 residues. The CDR3 reads CAISDLEANEQFF. Written as DNA, the CDR3 is TGTGCCATCAGTGACCTGGAGGCAAATGAGCAGTTCTTC.

This chain connects TRBV6-6 to TRBJ2-1, with TRBD1 as a possible D gene (5 bases). CDR3 length equals 14 residues. With 0 bases removed from V and 10 bases from J, the gap between germline ends came to 13 bases. Germline CDR1 is MNHNY and CDR2 is SVGAGI (reference sequence). CDR3 nucleotide sequence: TGTGCCAGCAGTTACTCGGAGACATCAGGGGAGCAGTTCTTC. The encoded protein is CASSYSETSGEQFF.

CDR3 DNA: TGCGCCAGCAGCTGGGGGGCTAGCGGGAGTGTCGACGAGCAGTACTTC. Protein: CASSWGASGSVDEQYF. J is TRBJ2-7 and V is TRBV5-1; TRBD2 aligns across 10 bases. This CDR3 region has 16 residues. Trimming removed 3 bases from V and 5 bases from J; junction bases left unmatched: 11. The germline V gene has CDR1 SGHRS and CDR2 YFSETQ.

The chain uses TRBV6-1 and TRBJ1-1; TRBD1 matches at 11 bases. J lost 5 bases, V lost 8 bases, and 4 bases had no gene match. This CDR3 spans 13 amino acids. Germline assignment: CDR1 MNHNS and CDR2 SASEGT. The CDR3 protein is CASGDRGGTEAFF. The CDR3 bases are TGTGCCAGCGGGGACAGGGGGGGGACTGAAGCTTTCTTT.

This chain joins TRBV6-5 and TRBJ2-3, with 7 bases fitting TRBD2. The CDR3 extends over 13 amino acids. V was pared by 9 bases and J by 0 bases, with 3 bases of the junction left unmatched. Germline CDR1 MNHEY, CDR2 SVGAGI. This CDR3 is CARGGYSTDTQYF. The CDR3 region has the DNA TGTGCCAGGGGGGGGTACAGCACAGATACGCAGTATTTT.

The CDR3 loop is CARSLTGQGAVETQYF. As DNA, the CDR3 is TGTGCCAGAAGCCTGACGGGACAGGGGGCCGTGGAGACCCAGTACTTC. This chain uses TRBV5-3 with TRBJ2-5, with 12 bases lining up with TRBD1. TRBV5-3 is given ORF status, its function remaining uncertain. This CDR3 is 16 amino acids long. With V trimmed by 4 bases and J by 5 bases, 9 bases remained unmatched.

This chain links TRBV18 with TRBJ2-1; the match to TRBD2 covers 13 bases. CDR3 length equals 19 residues. Germline V gene data show CDR1 as KGHSH and CDR2 as LQKENI. The V gene end was trimmed by 9 bases and the J gene end by 7 bases; junction bases not matched to a gene: 21. CDR3 protein: CASSMGLAGSRIRQNEQFF. CDR3 sequence (DNA): TGTGCCAGTTCCATGGGACTAGCGGGATCACGAATTCGACAGAATGAGCAGTTCTTC.

This rearrangement joins TRBV28 to TRBJ2-1, with 13 bases that match TRBD2. The CDR3 sequence is 16 residues long. Trimming removed 5 bases from V and 7 bases from J; junction bases left unmatched: 8. Germline V CDR1 and CDR2: MDHEN, SYDVKM. The CDR3 loop reads CASSPRTSGSRNEQFF. In DNA form, the CDR3 reads TGTGCCAGCAGTCCCAGGACTAGCGGGAGCCGGAATGAGCAGTTCTTC.

This chain uses TRBV30 with TRBJ2-7; 7 nucleotides agree with TRBD2. J lost 3 bases, V lost 1 base, and 6 bases had no gene match. The germline V gene has CDR1 GTSNPN and CDR2 SVGIG (reference sequence). This CDR3 contains 14 residues. CDR3 protein: CAWSGGGRDYEQYF. CDR3 DNA sequence: TGTGCCTGGAGTGGGGGGGGGAGGGACTACGAGCAGTACTTC. The whole variable domain, remainder taken from reference TRBV30 and TRBJ2-7, is SQTIHQWPATLVQPVGSPLSLECTVEGTSNPNLYWYRQAAGRGLQLLFYSVGIGQISSEVPQNLSASRPQDRQFILSSKKLLLSDSGFYLCAWSGGGRDYEQYFGPGTRLTVT.

The chain is built from TRBV2 and TRBJ2-3; TRBD1 matches 8 bases. Germline V lookup: CDR1 SNHLY, CDR2 FYNNEI. V dropped 10 bases and J dropped 5; count of bases not matched to a gene: 11. The CDR3 runs to 14 residues. The CDR3 region has the DNA TGTGCCATCTCAAGGACAGGGCAGGGAGATACGCAGTATTTT. Translation gives CAISRTGQGDTQYF. Based on the CDR3 plus reference TRBV2 and TRBJ2-3, the full variable domain is EPEVTQTPSHQVTQMGQEVILRCVPISNHLYFYWYRQILGQKVEFLVSFYNNEISEKSEIFDDQFSVERPDGSNFTLKIRSTKLEDSAMYFCAISRTGQGDTQYFGPGTRLTVL.

The chain couples TRBV13 to TRBJ2-5; 12 bases map to TRBD2. The CDR3 sequence is 19 residues long. CDR1 PRHDT and CDR2 FYEKMQ come from the germline V gene (reference sequence). V shed 1 base and J 5 bases; nucleotides not matched to a gene: 14. CDR3 loop: CASSLEQGLAGPHAETQYF. The CDR3 DNA sequence: TGTGCCAGCAGCTTAGAGCAGGGACTAGCGGGTCCCCATGCGGAGACCCAGTACTTC. The variable domain in full, completed from reference TRBV13 and TRBJ2-5, reads AAGVIQSPRHLIKEKRETATLKCYPIPRHDTVYWYQQGPGQDPQFLISFYEKMQSDKGSIPDRFSAQQFSDYHSELNMSSLELGDSALYFCASSLEQGLAGPHAETQYFGPGTRLLVL.

The chain recombines TRBV5-6 with TRBJ2-3, with 14 bases lining up with TRBD2. This CDR3 region has 17 residues. CDR1 and CDR2 from the germline V gene are SGHDT and YYEEEE. The J segment lost 3 bases and the V segment lost 4 bases, leaving 7 bases of the junction unmatched. CDR3 nucleotides: TGTGCCAGCAGCCAATTGACTAGCGGGGGGGTGACAGATACGCAGTATTTT. Amino acid sequence: CASSQLTSGGVTDTQYF. Filled out from reference TRBV5-6 and TRBJ2-3, the complete variable domain reads DAGVTQSPTHLIKTRGQQVTLRCSPKSGHDTVSWYQQALGQGPQFIFQYYEEEERQRGNFPDRFSGHQFPNYSSELNVNALLLGDSALYLCASSQLTSGGVTDTQYFGPGTRLTVL.

V and J are TRBV7-6 and TRBJ2-3, with D possibly being TRBD1 (5 bases). Germline assignment: CDR1 SGHVS and CDR2 FNYEAQ. V was clipped by 6 bases and J by 0 bases, with 10 bases between them. CDR3 length: 14 residues. As DNA, the CDR3 is TGTGCCAGCAGACAGGAGACTAGCACAGATACGCAGTATTTT. Amino acid sequence: CASRQETSTDTQYF.

This chain connects TRBV10-3 to TRBJ1-1; D gene uncertain. The V end was cut by 10 bases, the J end by 10 bases, with 25 bases between. Germline CDR1 is ENHRY and CDR2 is SYGVKD. The CDR3 is 14 amino acids. The CDR3 sequence is CATEGARSARGAFF. CDR3 nucleotides: TGTGCCACCGAGGGAGCAAGGTCAGCCCGAGGAGCTTTCTTT.